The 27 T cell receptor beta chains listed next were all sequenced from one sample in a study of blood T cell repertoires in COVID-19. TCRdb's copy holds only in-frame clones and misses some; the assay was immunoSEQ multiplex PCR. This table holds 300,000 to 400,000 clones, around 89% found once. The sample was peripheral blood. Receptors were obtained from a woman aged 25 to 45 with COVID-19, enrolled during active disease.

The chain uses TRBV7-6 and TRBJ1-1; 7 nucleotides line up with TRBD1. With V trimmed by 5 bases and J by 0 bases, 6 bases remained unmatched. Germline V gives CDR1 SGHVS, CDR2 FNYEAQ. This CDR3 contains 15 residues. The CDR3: CASSAYRGLNTEAFF. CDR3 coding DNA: TGTGCCAGCAGCGCCTACAGGGGATTGAACACTGAAGCTTTCTTT. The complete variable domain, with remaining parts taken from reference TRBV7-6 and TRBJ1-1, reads GAGVSQSPRYKVTKRGQDVALRCDPISGHVSLYWYRQALGQGPEFLTYFNYEAQQDKSGLPNDRFSAERPEGSISTLTIQRTEQRDSAMYRCASSAYRGLNTEAFFGQGTRLTVV.

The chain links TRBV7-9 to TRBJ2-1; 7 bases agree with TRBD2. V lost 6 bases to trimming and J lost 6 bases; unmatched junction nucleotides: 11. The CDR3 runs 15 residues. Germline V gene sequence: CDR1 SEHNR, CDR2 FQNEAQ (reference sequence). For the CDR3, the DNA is TGTGCCAGCAGTCCGGCACGGCGGGAGCTCAATGAGCAGTTCTTC. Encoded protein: CASSPARRELNEQFF.

CDR3 protein: CASSPTFEAFF. In nucleotides, the CDR3 is TGTGCCAGCAGTCCGACTTTTGAAGCTTTCTTT. This chain uses TRBV28 with TRBJ1-1, with D hard to call. In germline, CDR1 is MDHEN, CDR2 SYDVKM. Trimming cost V 5 bases and J 7 bases, with 8 bases left between them. The CDR3 covers 11 residues.

The CDR3 region has the DNA TGTGCCAGTAGTACAGGGCGGGACTACAATGAGCAGTTCTTC. Translated, it gives CASSTGRDYNEQFF. V is TRBV19 and J is TRBJ2-1, with D perhaps matching TRBD2 (6 bases). Germline V CDR1 and CDR2: LNHDA, SQIVND (reference sequence). This CDR3 contains 14 residues. Trimming cost V 4 bases and J 3 bases, with 10 bases left between them.

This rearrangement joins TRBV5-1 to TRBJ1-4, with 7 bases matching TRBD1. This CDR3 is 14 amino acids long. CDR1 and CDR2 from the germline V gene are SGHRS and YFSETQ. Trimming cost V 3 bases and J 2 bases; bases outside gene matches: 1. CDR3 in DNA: TGCGCCAGCAGCTACAGGGGCACTAATGAAAAACTGTTTTTT. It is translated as CASSYRGTNEKLFF. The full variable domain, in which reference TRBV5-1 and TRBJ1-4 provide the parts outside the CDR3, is KAGVTQTPRYLIKTRGQQVTLSCSPISGHRSVSWYQQTPGQGLQFLFEYFSETQRNKGNFPGRFSGRQFSNSRSEMNVSTLELGDSALYLCASSYRGTNEKLFFGSGTQLSVL.

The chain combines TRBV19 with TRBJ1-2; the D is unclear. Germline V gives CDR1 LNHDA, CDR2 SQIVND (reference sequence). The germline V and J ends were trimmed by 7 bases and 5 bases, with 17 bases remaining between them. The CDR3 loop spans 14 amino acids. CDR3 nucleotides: TGTGCCAGTATTTTTTCCCCTACGGAGTATGGCTACACCTTC. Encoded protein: CASIFSPTEYGYTF.

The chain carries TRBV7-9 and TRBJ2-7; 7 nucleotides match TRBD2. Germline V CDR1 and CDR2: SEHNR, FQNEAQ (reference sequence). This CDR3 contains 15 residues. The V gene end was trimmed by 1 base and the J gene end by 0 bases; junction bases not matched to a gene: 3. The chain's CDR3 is CASSLEAGSSYEQYF. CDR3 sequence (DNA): TGTGCCAGCAGCTTAGAAGCGGGGAGCTCCTACGAGCAGTACTTC. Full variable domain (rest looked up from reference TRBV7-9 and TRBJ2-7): DTGVSQNPRHKITKRGQNVTFRCDPISEHNRLYWYRQTLGQGPEFLTYFQNEAQLEKSRLLSDRFSAERPKGSFSTLEIQRTEQGDSAMYLCASSLEAGSSYEQYFGPGTRLTVT.

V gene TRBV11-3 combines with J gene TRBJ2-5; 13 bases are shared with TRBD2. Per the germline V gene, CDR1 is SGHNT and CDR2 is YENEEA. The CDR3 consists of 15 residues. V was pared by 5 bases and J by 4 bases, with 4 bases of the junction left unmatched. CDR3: CASSLRTSGRETQYF. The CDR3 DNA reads TGTGCCAGCAGCCTCAGGACTAGCGGGAGAGAGACCCAGTACTTC.

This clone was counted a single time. The CDR3 region is CASSLEVTGSYEQYF. CDR3 bases: TGTGCCAGCAGCTTGGAAGTGACGGGGTCCTACGAGCAGTACTTC. The rearrangement joins TRBV5-8 to TRBJ2-7; TRBD2 is a possible D gene (5 bases). This CDR3 contains 15 residues. The germline V gene has CDR1 SGHTS and CDR2 YDEGEE. Trimming took 0 bases from V and 1 from J, leaving 11 bases between them. Full variable domain (rest looked up from reference TRBV5-8 and TRBJ2-7): EAGVTQSPTHLIKTRGQQATLRCSPISGHTSVYWYQQALGLGLQFLLWYDEGEERNRGNFPPRFSGRQFPNYSSELNVNALELEDSALYLCASSLEVTGSYEQYFGPGTRLTVT.

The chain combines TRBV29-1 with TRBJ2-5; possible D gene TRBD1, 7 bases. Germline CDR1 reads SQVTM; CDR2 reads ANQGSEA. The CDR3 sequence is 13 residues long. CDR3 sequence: CSAPQGGGETQYF. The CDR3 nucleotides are TGCAGTGCCCCCCAGGGGGGCGGCGAGACCCAGTACTTC.

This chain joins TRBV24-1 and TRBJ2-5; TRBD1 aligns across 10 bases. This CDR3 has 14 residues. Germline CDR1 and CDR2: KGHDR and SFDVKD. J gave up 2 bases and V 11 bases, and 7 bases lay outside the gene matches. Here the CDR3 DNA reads TGTGCCATCAGGGTGGACAGGGGGCAAGAGACCCAGTACTTC. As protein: CAIRVDRGQETQYF.

Written as DNA, the CDR3 is TGTGCCAGCAGTTCCCCGATGAGGGGAGGGTATGGCTACACCTTC. It translates to CASSSPMRGGYGYTF. This sequence joins TRBV6-2 or TRBV6-3 and TRBJ1-2; a weak D match, TRBD1 (5 bases). The CDR3 runs to 15 residues. Germline V gives CDR1 MNHEY, CDR2 SVGEGT. The germline V and J ends were trimmed by 4 bases and 5 bases, with 17 bases remaining between them.

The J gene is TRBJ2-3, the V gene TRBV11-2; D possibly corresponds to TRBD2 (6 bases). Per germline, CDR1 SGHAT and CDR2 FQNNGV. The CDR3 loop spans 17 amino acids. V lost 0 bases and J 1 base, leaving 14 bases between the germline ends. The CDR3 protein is CASSLDLVRRGTDTQYF. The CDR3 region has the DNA TGTGCCAGCAGCTTAGATCTGGTCAGGAGGGGCACAGATACGCAGTATTTT.

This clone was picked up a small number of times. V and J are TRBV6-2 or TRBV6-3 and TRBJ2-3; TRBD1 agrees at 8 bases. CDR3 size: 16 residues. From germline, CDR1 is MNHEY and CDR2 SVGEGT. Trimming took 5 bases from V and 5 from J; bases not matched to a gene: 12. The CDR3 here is CASSMGQGAGVDTQYF. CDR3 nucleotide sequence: TGTGCCAGCAGTATGGGCCAGGGGGCTGGGGTAGATACGCAGTATTTT.

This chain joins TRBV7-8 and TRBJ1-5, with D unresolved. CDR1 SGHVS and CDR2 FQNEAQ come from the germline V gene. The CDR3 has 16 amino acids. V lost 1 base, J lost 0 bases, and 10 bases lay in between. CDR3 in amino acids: CASSLGSGSSNQPQHF. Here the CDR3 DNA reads TGTGCCAGCAGCTTAGGGTCCGGGTCTAGCAATCAGCCCCAGCATTTT.

In DNA form, the CDR3 reads TGTGCCAGCAGCCCCTACTCGGGGGAGCTGTTTTTT. Its protein is CASSPYSGELFF. V is TRBV7-9 and J is TRBJ2-2; unclear D gene. V was shortened by 5 bases and J by 8 bases, with 9 bases between the two germline ends. This CDR3 is 12 amino acids long. Germline CDR1 is SEHNR and CDR2 is FQNEAQ (reference sequence).

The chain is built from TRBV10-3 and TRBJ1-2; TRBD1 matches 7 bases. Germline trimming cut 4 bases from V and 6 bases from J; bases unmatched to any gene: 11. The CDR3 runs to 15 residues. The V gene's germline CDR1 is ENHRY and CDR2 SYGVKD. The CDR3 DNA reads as TGTGCCATCAGTGGGAGGACAGGAGAAGGGCATGGCTACACCTTC. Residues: CAISGRTGEGHGYTF.

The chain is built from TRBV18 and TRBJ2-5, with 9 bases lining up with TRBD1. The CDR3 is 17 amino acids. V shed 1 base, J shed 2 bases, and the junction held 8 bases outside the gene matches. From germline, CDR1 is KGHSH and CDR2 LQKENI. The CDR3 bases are TGTGCCAGCTCACCACGGGCAACCGGGACAGGGCAAGAGACCCAGTACTTC. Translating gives CASSPRATGTGQETQYF.

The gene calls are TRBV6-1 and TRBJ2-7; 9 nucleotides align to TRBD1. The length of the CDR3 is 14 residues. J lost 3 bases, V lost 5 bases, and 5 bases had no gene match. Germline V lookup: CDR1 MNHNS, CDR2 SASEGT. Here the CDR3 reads CASSSWDRVYEQYF. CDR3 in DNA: TGTGCCAGCAGTTCTTGGGACAGGGTCTACGAGCAGTACTTC.

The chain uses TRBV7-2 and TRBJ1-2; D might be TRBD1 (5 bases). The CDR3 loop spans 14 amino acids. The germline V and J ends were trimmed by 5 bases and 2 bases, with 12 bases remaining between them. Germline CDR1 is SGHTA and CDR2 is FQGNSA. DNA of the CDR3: TGTGCCAGCAGCCCAAGAGCAGGGAACTATGGCTACACCTTC. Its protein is CASSPRAGNYGYTF.

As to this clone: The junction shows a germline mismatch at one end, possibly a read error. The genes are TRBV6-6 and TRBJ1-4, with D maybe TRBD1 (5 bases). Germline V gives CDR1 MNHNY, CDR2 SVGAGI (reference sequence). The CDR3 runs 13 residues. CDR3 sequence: CAGRQGTNEKLFF. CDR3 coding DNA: TGTGCCGGCAGGCAGGGAACTAATGAAAAACTGTTTTTT.

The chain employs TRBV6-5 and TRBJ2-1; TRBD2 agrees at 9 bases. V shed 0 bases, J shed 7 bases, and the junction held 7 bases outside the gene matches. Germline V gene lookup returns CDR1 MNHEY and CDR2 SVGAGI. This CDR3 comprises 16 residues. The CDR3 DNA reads TGTGCCAGCAGTTACTCGTTTCTAGCGGGAAGGAATGAGCAGTTCTTC. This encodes CASSYSFLAGRNEQFF.

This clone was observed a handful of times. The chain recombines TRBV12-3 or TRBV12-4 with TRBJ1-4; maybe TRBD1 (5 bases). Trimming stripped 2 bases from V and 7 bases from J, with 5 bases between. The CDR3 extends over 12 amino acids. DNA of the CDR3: TGTGCCAGCAGTTTACAGGGTGAAAAACTGTTTTTT. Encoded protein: CASSLQGEKLFF.

CDR3 in DNA: TGTGCCTGGAGTGTGGCAGTTATGAACACTGAAGCTTTCTTT. The encoded protein is CAWSVAVMNTEAFF. The chain is built from TRBV30 and TRBJ1-1; D uncertain. Looked up from germline, CDR1 is GTSNPN and CDR2 is SVGIG (reference sequence). Trimming cost V 0 bases and J 0 bases, with 8 bases left between them. The CDR3 has 14 amino acids.

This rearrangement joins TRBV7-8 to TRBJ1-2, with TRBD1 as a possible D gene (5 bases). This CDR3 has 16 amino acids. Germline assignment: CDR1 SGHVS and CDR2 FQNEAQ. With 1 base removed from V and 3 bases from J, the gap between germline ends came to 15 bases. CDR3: CASSLVGPGKDYGYTF. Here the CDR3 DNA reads TGTGCCAGCAGCTTAGTGGGGCCAGGGAAGGACTATGGCTACACCTTC.

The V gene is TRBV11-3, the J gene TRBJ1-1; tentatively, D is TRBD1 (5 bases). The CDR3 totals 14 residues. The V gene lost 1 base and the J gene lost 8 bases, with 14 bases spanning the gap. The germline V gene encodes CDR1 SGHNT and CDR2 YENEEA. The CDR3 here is CASSLVGGTPEAFF. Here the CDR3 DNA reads TGTGCCAGCAGCTTAGTGGGGGGGACCCCCGAAGCTTTCTTT.

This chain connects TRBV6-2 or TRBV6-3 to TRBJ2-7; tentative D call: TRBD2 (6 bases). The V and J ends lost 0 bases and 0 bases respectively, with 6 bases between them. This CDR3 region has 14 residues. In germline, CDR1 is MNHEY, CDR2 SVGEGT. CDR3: CASSYSTSSYEQYF. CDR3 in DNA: TGTGCCAGCAGTTACTCGACTAGCTCCTACGAGCAGTACTTC.